This TCR beta chain was retrieved from a study of blood T cell repertoires in COVID-19. The CDR3 extends over 15 amino acids. With V trimmed by 3 bases and J by 6 bases, 7 bases remained unmatched. The germline gives CDR1 KGHSH, CDR2 LQKENI. TCRdb's copy holds only in-frame clones and misses some; the assay was immunoSEQ multiplex PCR. The table includes over 120,000 clones, around 78% detected once. The source is a woman aged 60 to 75 with acute or convalescent COVID-19. This chain joins TRBV18 and TRBJ2-3, with TRBD1 identical over 9 bases. Input material: peripheral blood. Here the CDR3 reads CASSPGQGSRDTQYF. The CDR3 nucleotides read TGTGCCAGCTCACCGGGACAGGGAAGTCGGGATACGCAGTATTTT.